The rows below give T cell receptor beta chains drawn from one sample of a study of T cells in Graves' hyperthyroidism and ophthalmopathy. A single record per CDR3 protein comes from TCRdb applying MiXCR to the multiplex PCR reads. The repertoire holds 300,000 to 400,000 distinct CDR3 sequences, with about 20% as singletons. What was sequenced was blood. These receptors originate from a woman aged 45-60 years with Graves' hyperthyroidism. CDR3s include the opening cysteine and the closing phenylalanine or tryptophan. D genes are given only for firm matches. The size field is filled for only some rows; it gives once, few, many or a size class.

clone_size,j_call,v_call,d_call,cdr3_nt,cdr3_aa
many,TRBJ2-3,TRBV7-2,TRBD2,TGTGCCAGCAGCCCACCAGCGGGAGCCACAGATACGCAGTATTTT,CASSPPAGATDTQYF
few,TRBJ2-3,TRBV6-1,NA,TGTGCCAGCAGACGCTACAGGGACACCTTTATCGGGGATACGCAGTATTTT,CASRRYRDTFIGDTQYF
NA,TRBJ1-1,TRBV6-5,NA,TGTGCCAGCATTACCCGCGGCATGAACACTGAAGCTTTCTTT,CASITRGMNTEAFF
few,TRBJ1-2,TRBV5-1,NA,TGCGCCAGCAACCCAACCCCGCCACAGGGAAACTATGGCTACACCTTC,CASNPTPPQGNYGYTF
few,TRBJ2-7,TRBV11-1,NA,TGTGCCAGCAGTGAACCAGGAGTCTACGAGCAGTACTTC,CASSEPGVYEQYF
many,TRBJ2-3,TRBV12-3/TRBV12-4,TRBD2,TGTGCCAGCAGCATTCCCGGGACTAGCGGAAATACGCAGTATTTT,CASSIPGTSGNTQYF
many,TRBJ1-1,TRBV5-1,NA,TGCGCCAGCAGCCTGGGCATCGCAGGGCGGACTGAAGCTTTCTTT,CASSLGIAGRTEAFF
NA,TRBJ2-1,TRBV19,NA,TGTGCCAGTAGACCAGCGGGTTCTTACAATGAGCAGTTCTTC,CASRPAGSYNEQFF
NA,TRBJ2-3,TRBV7-3,TRBD2,TGTGCCAGCAGCCAGACTAGCGGGAGGGCAGATACGCAGTATTTT,CASSQTSGRADTQYF
many,TRBJ1-1,TRBV18,TRBD1,TGTGCCAGCTCACAGACAGGGTTGGACACTGAAGCTTTCTTT,CASSQTGLDTEAFF
NA,TRBJ2-4,TRBV12-3/TRBV12-4,NA,TGTGCCAGTAGCGGCCTAGCCAAAAACATTCGGTACTTC,CASSGLAKNIRYF
few,TRBJ1-4,TRBV11-2,TRBD1,TGTGCCAGCAGCTTACAGGGGGCAAAAGTTTTTGAAAAACTGTTTTTT,CASSLQGAKVFEKLFF
many,TRBJ2-3,TRBV3-1,NA,TGTGCCAGCAGCCCTTCCCGGACAGATACGCAGTATTTT,CASSPSRTDTQYF
few,TRBJ2-5,TRBV3-1,TRBD2,TGTGCCAGCAGCCAAACCGGGACTAGCGGAGCCCTGTACTTC,CASSQTGTSGALYF
NA,TRBJ2-1,TRBV11-2,TRBD1,TGTGCCAGCAGCTTATCCCCCGGGACAGGGGCAGCCAATGAGCAGTTCTTC,CASSLSPGTGAANEQFF
many,TRBJ2-1,TRBV5-1,TRBD2,TGCGCCAGCAGCTTGGGGACTAGCGGGAAGTACAATGAGCAGTTCTTC,CASSLGTSGKYNEQFF
NA,TRBJ2-3,TRBV7-3,NA,TGTGCCAGCAGCCCTGACAACACAGATACGCAGTATTTT,CASSPDNTDTQYF
many,TRBJ2-3,TRBV20-1,TRBD1,TGCAGTGCTGAGGGGGCGGCCGAAACAGATACGCAGTATTTT,CSAEGAAETDTQYF
few,TRBJ1-4,TRBV7-9,TRBD1,TGTGCCAGCAGCTTCTCAGGACAGGGGGCGTTCGAAAAACTGTTTTTT,CASSFSGQGAFEKLFF
NA,TRBJ2-2,TRBV28,NA,TGTGCCAGCAGTTCTTCCTTCGGAGGATTGAACACCGGGGAGCTGTTTTTT,CASSSSFGGLNTGELFF
NA,TRBJ1-4,TRBV5-6,NA,TGTGCCAGCAGCCTCAGGTGGGAGGCAACTAATGAAAAACTGTTTTTT,CASSLRWEATNEKLFF
NA,TRBJ2-3,TRBV11-1,TRBD2,TGTGCCAGCAACCAAGGACTAGCGGGTACAGATACGCAGTATTTT,CASNQGLAGTDTQYF
few,TRBJ2-2,TRBV3-1,NA,TGTGCCAGCAGCCAGTTCTTGGCGAACACCGGGGAGCTGTTTTTT,CASSQFLANTGELFF
many,TRBJ2-7,TRBV5-1,TRBD1,TGCGCCAGCAGCGCCGACAGGGCGGGCTGGCAGGGGCAGTACTTC,CASSADRAGWQGQYF
NA,TRBJ2-7,TRBV11-2,NA,TGCGCCAGCAGTGAAGGGGCCTCGGGCGGCGAGCAGTACTTC,CASSEGASGGEQYF
many,TRBJ1-1,TRBV18,NA,TGTGCCAGCTCACCTGGGACGCAGGGCCCTGAAGCTTTCTTT,CASSPGTQGPEAFF
NA,TRBJ2-2,TRBV6-1,TRBD2,TGTGCCAGCAGTGACGTAGCGGGGGACACCGGGGAGCTGTTTTTT,CASSDVAGDTGELFF
few,TRBJ2-7,TRBV6-1,NA,TGTGCCAGCAGTTGGTCCCAGCCCGCCTACGAGCAGTACTTC,CASSWSQPAYEQYF
few,TRBJ1-2,TRBV12-3/TRBV12-4,TRBD1,TGTGCCAGCAGCCCATGGGGACAGGGGGCTGATGGCTACACCTTC,CASSPWGQGADGYTF
many,TRBJ2-1,TRBV3-1,NA,TGTGCCAGCAGCCAAGGGCTTGAGCAGTTCTTC,CASSQGLEQFF
NA,TRBJ1-5,TRBV5-1,TRBD1,TGCGCCAGCAGCTTGGACCCCGGGACAGATTATCAGCCCCAGCATTTT,CASSLDPGTDYQPQHF
few,TRBJ2-6,TRBV30,NA,TGTGCCTGGAGTGAAGGAGGGACATACTCTGGGGCCAACGTCCTGACTTTC,CAWSEGGTYSGANVLTF
NA,TRBJ2-5,TRBV18,TRBD2,TGTGCCAGCTCACCAGCGGGAGGGCCAGAGACCCAGTACTTC,CASSPAGGPETQYF
few,TRBJ2-3,TRBV18,TRBD1,TGTGCCAGCTCACCAGGGACAGCCACAGATACGCAGTATTTT,CASSPGTATDTQYF
few,TRBJ2-3,TRBV7-3,NA,TGTGCCAGCAGCTTAATGGGGCTTGGGGGGACTAGCACAGATACGCAGTATTTT,CASSLMGLGGTSTDTQYF
NA,TRBJ1-4,TRBV11-2,TRBD1,TGTGCCAGCAGCTTAGAGGACAGGGGGGTGATTTCAACTAATGAAAAACTGTTTTTT,CASSLEDRGVISTNEKLFF
few,TRBJ1-2,TRBV6-1,NA,TGTGCCAGCAGCCGCCTCGGGGGTGGCTATGGCTACACCTTC,CASSRLGGGYGYTF
many,TRBJ2-5,TRBV3-1,NA,TGTGCCAGCAGCCAATCGGGGCTAGGGGAGACCCAGTACTTC,CASSQSGLGETQYF
many,TRBJ2-1,TRBV7-3,TRBD2,TGTGCCAGCAGCGTCGGGGGGGCCTACAATGAGCAGTTCTTC,CASSVGGAYNEQFF
many,TRBJ1-4,TRBV3-1,NA,TGTGCCAGCAGCCCGGGGGAAAAACTGTTTTTT,CASSPGEKLFF
many,TRBJ2-1,TRBV20-1,TRBD2,TGCAGTGCACTAAAGGGACTAGGCCTCTACAATGAGCAGTTCTTC,CSALKGLGLYNEQFF
many,TRBJ1-2,TRBV20-1,NA,TGCAGTGCTAGAGATCGGGGACCCATGGACTACACCTTC,CSARDRGPMDYTF
NA,TRBJ1-1,TRBV5-1,NA,TGCGCCAGCAGCTTGGCTACAGTGTGGAGGGACACTGAAGCTTTCTTT,CASSLATVWRDTEAFF
few,TRBJ2-1,TRBV30,TRBD2,TGTGCCTGGAGGGCCGCGACTAGCGGGTCCAATCCGTTCTTC,CAWRAATSGSNPFF
NA,TRBJ1-2,TRBV10-3,NA,TGTGCCATCAGTCCAAACCGGTATGGCTACACCTTC,CAISPNRYGYTF
few,TRBJ1-1,TRBV7-9,NA,TGTGCCAGCAGTCCAGTTGGAGGGCTGAACACTGAAGCTTTCTTT,CASSPVGGLNTEAFF
few,TRBJ2-7,TRBV6-5,NA,TGTGCCAGCAGTTACGCAAAAACCCCGGGACGCGACGACTACGAGCAGTACTTC,CASSYAKTPGRDDYEQYF
few,TRBJ1-6,TRBV7-2,NA,TGTGCCAGCAGGCTAAAGACAGCCATTAATTCACCCCTCCACTTT,CASRLKTAINSPLHF
many,TRBJ2-3,TRBV20-1,TRBD1,TGCAGTGCCAGAGACAGGGGCGGACGCACAGATACGCAGTATTTT,CSARDRGGRTDTQYF
NA,TRBJ1-5,TRBV6-6,NA,TGTGCCAGCAGTTACGGGCAGAGCAATCAGCCCCAGCATTTT,CASSYGQSNQPQHF
many,TRBJ1-5,TRBV6-1,NA,TGTGCCAGCAGTGAAACCCCCACAGGGTTCGGTCAGCCCCAGCATTTT,CASSETPTGFGQPQHF
NA,TRBJ2-4,TRBV12-3/TRBV12-4,TRBD2,TGTGCCAGCAGGTCCTGGGGAGGGGCCAAAAACATTCAGTACTTC,CASRSWGGAKNIQYF
few,TRBJ2-1,TRBV20-1,TRBD2,TGCAGTGCTAGACCTAGCGGGAGCCCCTCCTACAATGAGCAGTTCTTC,CSARPSGSPSYNEQFF
NA,TRBJ1-1,TRBV7-6,NA,TGTGCCAGCAGCTTACAGAAAGGGGGGTTGGGCACTGAAGCTTTCTTT,CASSLQKGGLGTEAFF
few,TRBJ2-1,TRBV11-2,NA,TGTGCCAGCAGCTTTAAAAACAATGAGCAGTTCTTC,CASSFKNNEQFF
once,TRBJ1-1,TRBV29-1,TRBD1,TGCAGCGTTGCGGTATGGGACAGGGCCCCTGGGAACACTGAAGCTTTCTTT,CSVAVWDRAPGNTEAFF
few,TRBJ2-7,TRBV12-3/TRBV12-4,NA,TGTGCCAGGAGCTACGAGCAGTACTTC,CARSYEQYF
NA,TRBJ2-5,TRBV9,TRBD2,TGTGCCGGCAGTCGGGAGGGGCGGGAGACCCAGTACTTC,CAGSREGRETQYF
once,TRBJ2-6,TRBV28,NA,TGTGCCAGTATAGGCGAGGGGGGACGCGTAATGGGGGCCAACGTCCTGACTTTC,CASIGEGGRVMGANVLTF
few,TRBJ2-1,TRBV7-2,TRBD1,TGTGCCAGCAGCGAGGGACAGGGGGGCTCCAATGAGCAGTTCTTC,CASSEGQGGSNEQFF